This T cell receptor (beta chain) was sequenced during a study of tissue T cells after allogeneic stem cell transplantation. Overall study findings and caveats: Which tissue TCRs were alloreactive or antigen-specific was not determined. Some clones might be persisting host cells. TCR repertoires tracked anatomic similarity, regardless of disease or transplant status. Shared clones across patients were few; motif clustering revealed tissue-specific shared signatures.

Germline lookup yields CDR1 NSQYPW and CDR2 LRSPGD (reference sequence). This CDR3 region has 13 residues. V shed 1 base and J 6 bases; nucleotides not matched to a gene: 2. Turning to this clone: Its antigen remains unknown. Gene names are mouse gene names. The CDR3 is cut off 1 residue early in the read; its end comes from the germline J gene.

Repertoires were generated with immunoSEQ multiplex PCR, while TCRdb's copy carries only in-frame clones and drops some. The sample lists about 22,000 clones; around 70% were seen once. The source of this sequence is a female BALB/c mouse in good health. For this strain, the MHC haplotype corresponds to H2-d. Sequences were obtained from spleen. V usage is TRBV1 and J usage is TRBJ2-7; 8 bases are a match to TRBD1. CDR3 sequence: CTCSAARGLEQYF. CDR3 DNA (partial): TGCACCTGCAGTGCAGCCAGGGGGCTTGAACAGTAC.